These T cell receptor beta chains were read from a single sample in a study of blood T cell repertoires in COVID-19. Some clones are missing from TCRdb's copy, which holds only in-frame ones; the method was immunoSEQ multiplex PCR. Of about 120,000 clones in the sample, around 80% were seen once. Sequenced: peripheral blood. The origin of the receptors is a woman older than 75 with acute or convalescent COVID-19. CDR3s include the opening cysteine and the closing phenylalanine or tryptophan. A D gene is named only where the DNA matches it firmly. Size values are once, few and many counts, or a class for expanded clones, and some rows have none.

.,TRBV6-2/TRBV6-3,.,TRBJ1-5,CASSHPFNRVRNQPQHF,TGTGCCAGCAGCCACCCATTTAACAGGGTAAGGAATCAGCCCCAGCATTTT
.,TRBV7-9,.,TRBJ1-1,CASSPEGGPGSDFF,TGTGCCAGCAGCCCAGAGGGGGGGCCTGGTAGTGATTTCTTT
TRBD2,TRBV5-5,.,TRBJ2-5,CASSLMGLAGGYQETQYF,TGTGCCAGCAGCTTGATGGGACTAGCGGGTGGGTACCAAGAGACCCAGTACTTC
TRBD2,TRBV29-1,.,TRBJ2-5,CSVALAGTQETQYF,TGCAGCGTTGCACTAGCGGGAACCCAAGAGACCCAGTACTTC
TRBD2,TRBV19,.,TRBJ2-5,CASRPSGRAGETQYF,TGTGCCAGTAGGCCTAGCGGGAGGGCCGGGGAGACCCAGTACTTC
.,TRBV18,.,TRBJ1-1,CASSPIVSNTEAFF,TGTGCCAGCTCACCAATCGTTAGCAACACTGAAGCTTTCTTT
TRBD2,TRBV27,.,TRBJ2-2,CASRPRTSAGELFF,TGTGCCAGCAGGCCCAGGACTAGCGCCGGGGAGCTGTTTTTT
.,TRBV30,.,TRBJ2-7,CAWKTGISIYEQYF,TGTGCCTGGAAAACGGGGATCTCTATCTACGAGCAGTACTTC
TRBD1,TRBV30,.,TRBJ1-5,CAWSPPDRDERPQHF,TGTGCCTGGAGTCCCCCGGACAGGGACGAAAGGCCCCAGCATTTT
.,TRBV5-1,.,TRBJ2-3,CASSRLDRVADTQYF,TGCGCCAGCAGCCGACTAGACAGGGTGGCAGATACGCAGTATTTT
.,TRBV11-2,many,TRBJ2-5,CASSFRGETQYF,TGTGCCAGCAGCTTTCGGGGGGAGACCCAGTACTTC
.,TRBV28,few,TRBJ1-1,CASSLNRDRFRAFF,TGTGCCAGCAGCCTAAACAGGGATCGATTCAGAGCTTTCTTT
TRBD2,TRBV28,.,TRBJ2-2,CASSLLGAGGSDTGELFF,TGTGCCAGCAGTTTATTGGGAGCGGGAGGGTCGGACACCGGGGAGCTGTTTTTT
.,TRBV5-1,.,TRBJ1-1,CASSVQGTNTEAFF,TGCGCCAGCAGCGTACAGGGAACGAACACTGAAGCTTTCTTT
.,TRBV2,.,TRBJ2-5,CASSVWQGQYF,TGTGCCAGCAGTGTCTGGCAGGGGCAGTACTTC
.,TRBV28,few,TRBJ1-5,CASSFSNRPQHF,TGTGCCAGCAGTTTTTCTAACAGACCCCAGCATTTT
.,TRBV9,.,TRBJ2-2,CASNSQGSGNTGELFF,TGTGCCAGCAACAGCCAGGGTAGCGGAAACACCGGGGAGCTGTTTTTT
.,TRBV7-9,few,TRBJ1-1,CASSLGDGGPPEAFF,TGTGCCAGCAGCTTAGGGGACGGGGGGCCCCCTGAAGCTTTCTTT
TRBD1,TRBV5-6,.,TRBJ1-5,CASSSFGQGAYQPQHF,TGTGCCAGCAGCTCATTCGGACAGGGGGCTTATCAGCCCCAGCATTTT
TRBD2,TRBV4-2,.,TRBJ2-3,CASSQGGLRQDTQYF,TGTGCCAGCAGCCAAGGGGGACTACGACAAGATACGCAGTATTTT
.,TRBV6-5,.,TRBJ1-6,CASSYLSGRSPLHF,TGTGCCAGCAGTTACTTGTCAGGGAGGTCACCCCTCCACTTT
.,TRBV7-8,.,TRBJ2-3,CASSTVPPVGTDTQYF,TGTGCCAGCAGCACCGTCCCCCCGGTAGGCACAGATACGCAGTATTTT
TRBD2,TRBV28,.,TRBJ2-7,CASFQAGTFYEQYF,TGTGCCAGCTTCCAAGCGGGAACCTTCTACGAGCAGTACTTC
TRBD1,TRBV19,few,TRBJ2-2,CASTQGVLYTGELFF,TGTGCCAGCACACAGGGGGTCCTCTACACCGGGGAGCTGTTTTTT
TRBD1,TRBV5-6,.,TRBJ2-7,CASSLTGVGYEQYF,TGTGCCAGCAGCTTGACAGGGGTGGGTTACGAGCAGTACTTC
TRBD2,TRBV6-2/TRBV6-3,.,TRBJ2-2,CASSDLSGLAGDRGTGELFF,TGTGCCAGCAGTGACCTCTCAGGACTAGCGGGGGACCGCGGGACCGGGGAGCTGTTTTTT
.,TRBV28,.,TRBJ2-1,CASRAGSPNEQFF,TGTGCCAGCAGGGCAGGGTCCCCCAATGAGCAGTTCTTC
.,TRBV7-9,.,TRBJ1-1,CASSLTSGYTEAFF,TGTGCCAGCAGCTTAACGTCGGGGTACACTGAAGCTTTCTTT
.,TRBV6-5,.,TRBJ2-7,CASRGGGPYEQYF,TGTGCCAGCAGGGGCGGGGGCCCCTACGAGCAGTACTTC
TRBD2,TRBV5-1,.,TRBJ2-5,CASSLDVSGRARTQYF,TGCGCCAGCAGCTTGGATGTTAGCGGGAGGGCCAGGACCCAGTACTTC
TRBD1,TRBV15,.,TRBJ2-1,CATNRGEGSYNEQFF,TGTGCCACGAACAGGGGGGAAGGGTCCTACAATGAGCAGTTCTTC
TRBD1,TRBV5-8,many,TRBJ2-7,CAGKGQGAYEQYF,TGTGCCGGGAAGGGACAGGGGGCGTACGAGCAGTACTTC
.,TRBV25-1,.,TRBJ2-3,CASSESKGGWTDTQYF,TGTGCCAGCAGTGAGAGTAAGGGGGGGTGGACAGATACGCAGTATTTT
.,TRBV19,.,TRBJ1-2,CASSTAIQGGYTF,TGTGCCAGTAGTACGGCCATTCAGGGGGGCTACACCTTC
.,TRBV13,few,TRBJ1-2,CASSLIQASPYGYTF,TGTGCCAGCAGCTTAATACAGGCCTCGCCCTATGGCTACACCTTC
.,TRBV5-5,.,TRBJ2-5,CASSFTGIAQETQYF,TGTGCCAGCAGCTTTACAGGAATAGCTCAAGAGACCCAGTACTTC
.,TRBV29-1,.,TRBJ1-2,CSVMESGYTF,TGCAGCGTTATGGAGTCCGGCTACACCTTC
.,TRBV4-2,.,TRBJ1-1,CASSQGDTGSLSTEAFF,TGTGCCAGCAGCCAAGGGGATACAGGGTCCCTGAGCACTGAAGCTTTCTTT
.,TRBV20-1,.,TRBJ2-5,CSARDLQTQYF,TGCAGTGCTAGAGATCTTCAGACCCAGTACTTC
TRBD1,TRBV29-1,.,TRBJ1-1,CSVRGQGASIGAEAFF,TGCAGCGTGAGGGGACAGGGGGCCTCGATAGGCGCTGAAGCTTTCTTT
.,TRBV4-1,.,TRBJ1-1,CASSQDKGHLNTEAFF,TGCGCCAGCAGCCAAGATAAAGGACACTTGAACACTGAAGCTTTCTTT
.,TRBV5-1,.,TRBJ2-3,CASSFGGSTDTQYF,TGCGCCAGCAGCTTCGGGGGTAGCACAGATACGCAGTATTTT
TRBD1,TRBV6-6,.,TRBJ1-1,CASSHRTGNTEAFF,TGTGCCAGCAGCCACCGGACAGGTAACACTGAAGCTTTCTTT
TRBD1,TRBV7-2,few,TRBJ2-7,CASSPSRDSYEQYF,TGTGCCAGCAGCCCCAGCAGGGACAGCTACGAGCAGTACTTC
TRBD1,TRBV28,.,TRBJ1-4,CASRLQGPATNEKLFF,TGTGCCAGCAGGTTACAGGGGCCCGCAACTAATGAAAAACTGTTTTTT
.,TRBV6-5,.,TRBJ2-2,CASGRPTHTGELFF,TGTGCCAGCGGGAGGCCTACCCACACCGGGGAGCTGTTTTTT
.,TRBV19,.,TRBJ2-7,CASSIAQGEQYF,TGTGCCAGTAGTATAGCTCAGGGCGAGCAGTACTTC
.,TRBV18,few,TRBJ1-2,CASSPAQEYGYTF,TGTGCCAGCTCACCTGCGCAGGAATATGGCTACACCTTC
TRBD2,TRBV4-2,.,TRBJ2-1,CASSQSASGGDGMQFF,TGTGCCAGCAGCCAATCAGCTAGCGGGGGGGACGGCATGCAGTTCTTC
TRBD2,TRBV6-2/TRBV6-3,.,TRBJ2-3,CASSSRLAGVTDTQYF,TGTGCCAGCAGTTCCCGACTAGCGGGGGTCACAGATACGCAGTATTTT
TRBD2,TRBV4-3,.,TRBJ2-7,CASSRRSGTRDEQYF,TGCGCCAGCAGCCGCAGATCCGGGACTAGGGACGAGCAGTACTTC
.,TRBV28,.,TRBJ1-6,CASRKDSRSYNSPLHF,TGTGCCAGCAGAAAGGACAGCCGCTCCTATAATTCACCCCTCCACTTT